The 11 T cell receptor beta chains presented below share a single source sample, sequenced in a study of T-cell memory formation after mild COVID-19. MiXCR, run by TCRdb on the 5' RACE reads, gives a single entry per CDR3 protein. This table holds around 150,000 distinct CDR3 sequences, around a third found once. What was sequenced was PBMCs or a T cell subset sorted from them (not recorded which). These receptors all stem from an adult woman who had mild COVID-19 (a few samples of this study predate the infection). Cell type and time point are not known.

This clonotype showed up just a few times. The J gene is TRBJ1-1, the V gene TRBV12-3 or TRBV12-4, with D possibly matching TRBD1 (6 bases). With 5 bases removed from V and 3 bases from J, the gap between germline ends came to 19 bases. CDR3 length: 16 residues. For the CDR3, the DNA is TGTGCCAGCAGTCCACCGGTAGGGGGAGGGGACACTGAAGCTTTCTTT. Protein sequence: CASSPPVGGGDTEAFF.

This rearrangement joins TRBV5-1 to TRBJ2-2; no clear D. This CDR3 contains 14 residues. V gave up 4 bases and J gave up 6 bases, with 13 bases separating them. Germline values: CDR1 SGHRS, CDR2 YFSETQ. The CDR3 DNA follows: TGCGCCAGCAGCCCATACACCCAGGCCGGGGAGCTGTTTTTT. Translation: CASSPYTQAGELFF.

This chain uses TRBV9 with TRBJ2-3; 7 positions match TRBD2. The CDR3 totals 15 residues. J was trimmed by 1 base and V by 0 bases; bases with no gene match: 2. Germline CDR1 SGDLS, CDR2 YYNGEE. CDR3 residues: CASSVGLAGTDTQYF. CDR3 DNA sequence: TGTGCCAGCAGCGTAGGGCTAGCGGGCACAGATACGCAGTATTTT.

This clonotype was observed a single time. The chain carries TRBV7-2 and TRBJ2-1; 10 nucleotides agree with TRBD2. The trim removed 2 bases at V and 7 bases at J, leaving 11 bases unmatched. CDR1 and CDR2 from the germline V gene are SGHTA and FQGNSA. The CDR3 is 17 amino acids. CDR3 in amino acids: CASSLRSGRAEKNEQFF. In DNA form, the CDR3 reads TGTGCCAGCAGCTTACGGAGCGGGAGGGCCGAGAAAAATGAGCAGTTCTTC.

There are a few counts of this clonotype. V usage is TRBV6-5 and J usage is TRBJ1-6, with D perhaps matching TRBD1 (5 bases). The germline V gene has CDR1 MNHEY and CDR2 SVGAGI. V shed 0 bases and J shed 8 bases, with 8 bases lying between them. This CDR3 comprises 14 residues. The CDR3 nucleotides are TGTGCCAGCAGTTACTCGACAGTTGATTCACCCCTCCACTTT. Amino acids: CASSYSTVDSPLHF.

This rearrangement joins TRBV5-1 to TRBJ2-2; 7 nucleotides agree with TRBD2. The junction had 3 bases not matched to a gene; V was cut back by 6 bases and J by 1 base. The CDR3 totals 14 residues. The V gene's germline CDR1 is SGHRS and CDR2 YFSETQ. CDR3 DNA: TGCGCCAGCACGAAGCGGGAGAACACCGGGGAGCTGTTTTTT. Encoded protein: CASTKRENTGELFF.

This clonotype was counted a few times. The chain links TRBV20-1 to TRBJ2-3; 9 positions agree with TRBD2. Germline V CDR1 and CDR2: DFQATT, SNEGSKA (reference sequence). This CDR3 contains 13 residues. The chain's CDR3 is CRVWREGGDTQYF. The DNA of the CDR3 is TGCAGGGTCTGGCGGGAGGGCGGAGATACGCAGTATTTT.

CDR3 residues: CASSDYGAYEQYF. CDR3 bases: TGTGCCAGCAGTGATTACGGAGCCTACGAGCAGTACTTC. The chain employs TRBV6-1 and TRBJ2-7; D gene unclear. V lost 3 bases and J lost 2, with 8 bases in between. The CDR3 has 13 residues. The V gene's germline CDR1 is MNHNS and CDR2 SASEGT.

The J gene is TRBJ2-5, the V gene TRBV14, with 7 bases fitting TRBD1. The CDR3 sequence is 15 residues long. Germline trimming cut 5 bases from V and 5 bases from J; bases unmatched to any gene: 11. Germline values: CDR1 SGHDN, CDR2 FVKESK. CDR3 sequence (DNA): TGTGCCAGCAGCTCCGTACAGGGGCGCATGGAGACCCAGTACTTC. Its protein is CASSSVQGRMETQYF.

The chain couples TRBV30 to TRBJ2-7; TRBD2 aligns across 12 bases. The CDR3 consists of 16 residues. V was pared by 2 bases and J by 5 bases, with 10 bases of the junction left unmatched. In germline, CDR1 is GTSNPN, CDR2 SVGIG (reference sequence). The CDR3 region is CAWSPRLAGVAHEQYF. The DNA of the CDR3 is TGTGCCTGGAGTCCCCGACTAGCGGGAGTTGCCCACGAGCAGTACTTC.

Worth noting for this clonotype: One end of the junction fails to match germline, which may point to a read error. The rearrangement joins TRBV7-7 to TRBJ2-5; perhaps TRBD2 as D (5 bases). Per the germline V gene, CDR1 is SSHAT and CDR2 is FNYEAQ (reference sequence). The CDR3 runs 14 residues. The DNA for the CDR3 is TGTGCTAGCAGCTCCCGTCTCGCGGGAGAGACCCAGTACTTC. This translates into CASSSRLAGETQYF.